The clone carrying this T cell receptor beta chain was detected a few times. Its antigen remains unidentified. Time point meaning: pre-treatment sample, taken before nivolumab and TIL therapy. Sequencing used immunoSEQ v3. Libraries were sequenced to around 2 million read pairs (survey) or roughly 4.5-6.5 million (deep). Method: immunoSEQ multiplex PCR; TCRdb's copy keeps in-frame clones and lacks some. The sample contains about 59,000 clones, around 67% of which appear only once. These data are taken from a study of TIL therapy for anti-PD-1-resistant metastatic lung cancer. Study in general: Tumors carried a median roughly 1.5 non-synonymous mutations per megabase. Overall study results and limits: Infused TIL clonotypes partially replaced the baseline blood repertoire, then decayed over months. Patients were highly selected, enriched for treatment-naive, never-smoker and oncogene-addicted cases.

V lost 4 bases, J lost 0 bases, and 4 bases lay in between. The CDR3 is 14 amino acids. Germline V gene lookup returns CDR1 MNHEY and CDR2 SMNVEV (reference sequence). This receptor was taken from a person between 25 and 80 years old with non-small cell lung cancer. The source was blood, collected at baseline. This chain links TRBV27 with TRBJ2-6, with no clear D. DNA of the CDR3: TGTGCCAGCAGTTCGAGCTCTGGGGCCAACGTCCTGACTTTC. It translates to CASSSSSGANVLTF.